This TCR beta chain is from a study of blood T cells in healthy people across ages. Whole-study findings and limits: Naive CD4+ cells and diversity were both higher in long-lived donors than in aged donors.

Regarding this clonotype: The antigen remains unidentified.

Through a sample-barcoded 5' primer and a J-beta primer mix, a second PCR was run for about 6 to 11 cycles. Through a template-switch adaptor with 12 random nucleotides, each cDNA molecule received a tag. CDR3-containing paired-end reads numbered at least 3 million in each sample. One entry per CDR3 protein, called by TCRdb with MiXCR from the 5' RACE reads. The sample holds about a million distinct CDR3 sequences; roughly 50% are singletons and the top ten take about a fifth. All donors came from Russia, were Caucasian and healthy, and spanned ages roughly 6 to 100. This receptor was obtained from a woman aged 55-70 years in good health. The sequencing input was blood.

Here the CDR3 DNA reads TGTGCCAGTAGTATTCAAGCGGGAGTACGCTACGAGCAGTACTTC. Protein product: CASSIQAGVRYEQYF. The rearrangement joins TRBV19 to TRBJ2-7; 8 bases are a match to TRBD2. In germline, CDR1 is LNHDA, CDR2 SQIVND (reference sequence). The trim removed 3 bases at V and 3 bases at J, leaving 7 bases unmatched. This CDR3 region has 15 residues.